Presented here are 9 T cell receptor beta chains from one specimen sequenced in a study of regulatory T cells in long-lasting Graves disease. For TCR beta, libraries came from iRepertoire HTBI primers and Arm-PCR of CDR3 regions. One entry per CDR3 protein results from TCRdb running MiXCR on the multiplex PCR reads. The data show about 460,000 distinct CDR3 sequences, with about 14% seen just once and around a sixth held by the top ten. Time point denoted: newly diagnosed GD, antithyroid drugs for less than 3 months. Preparation of the TCR library used RNA extracted from PBMCs. This sample was shared with a second study, whose subject was T cells in Graves' hyperthyroidism and ophthalmopathy.

The sequenced sample was peripheral blood mononuclear cells (PBMCs), obtained at new diagnosis, from a patient treated with antithyroid drugs. The receptor set was obtained from a woman in her fifties or sixties with Graves disease.

The chain links TRBV2 to TRBJ2-7, with D possibly being TRBD1 (6 bases). V dropped 6 bases and J dropped 3 bases, with 24 bases sitting between them. Germline lookup yields CDR1 SNHLY and CDR2 FYNNEI. The CDR3 covers 17 residues. Here the CDR3 reads CASSLPLNLTGHYEQYF. CDR3 DNA: TGTGCCAGCAGCCTGCCATTAAACCTCACAGGGCACTACGAGCAGTACTTC.

This clonotype was observed at least ten times. The gene calls are TRBV28 and TRBJ2-7; 7 positions agree with TRBD2. Germline CDR1 and CDR2: MDHEN and SYDVKM. The CDR3 totals 14 residues. V was clipped by 5 bases and J by 1 base; unmatched bases: 5. CDR3 sequence: CASSPVRGSYEQYF. The CDR3 DNA sequence: TGTGCCAGCAGTCCGGTGCGGGGGTCCTACGAGCAGTACTTC.

This clonotype was counted once. The rearrangement uses TRBV5-4 and TRBJ1-1; tentative D call: TRBD1 (5 bases). Germline lookup yields CDR1 SGHNT and CDR2 YYREEE (reference sequence). V was cut by 0 bases and J by 4 bases, with 13 bases left in between. The CDR3 covers 15 residues. The CDR3 region has the DNA TGTGCCAGCAGCTTGGCCGGGGTAAGGGGCACTGAAGCTTTCTTT. Translating it yields CASSLAGVRGTEAFF.

Ten or more counts support this clonotype. This chain uses TRBV28 with TRBJ2-3; D is unresolved. Trimming stripped 5 bases from V and 1 base from J, with 16 bases between. The CDR3 spans 16 residues. Germline V gene data show CDR1 as MDHEN and CDR2 as SYDVKM. For the CDR3, the DNA is TGTGCCAGCAGTACCCCGGCTCGGCGAGGCACAGATACGCAGTATTTT. Amino acid sequence: CASSTPARRGTDTQYF.

At least ten counts were recorded for this clonotype. This chain links TRBV11-2 with TRBJ2-3; D unresolved. CDR1 is SGHAT and CDR2 is FQNNGV in the germline V gene. The CDR3 covers 15 residues. The ends were cut back, 7 bases at V and 1 base at J, with 15 bases in the middle. In nucleotides, the CDR3 is TGTGCCAGCATCAATACACTCATAGGCACAGATACGCAGTATTTT. Its translation is CASINTLIGTDTQYF. Together with reference TRBV11-2 and TRBJ2-3, the CDR3 gives the full variable domain: EAGVAQSPRYKIIEKRQSVAFWCNPISGHATLYWYQQILGQGPKLLIQFQNNGVVDDSQLPKDRFSAERLKGVDSTLKIQPAKLEDSAVYLCASINTLIGTDTQYFGPGTRLTVL.

The table lists this clonotype with a few counts. A much bigger clone sits one base away, suggesting this may be a read error. The chain joins TRBV7-6 to TRBJ2-2, with 9 bases matching TRBD1. In germline, CDR1 is SGHVS, CDR2 FNYEAQ. The CDR3 runs 18 residues. CDR3 amino acids: CVSSRFTGGARFTGELFF. CDR3 DNA: TGTGTCAGCAGCCGATTTACAGGGGGCGCTCGGTTCACCGGGGAGCTGTTTTTT.

The chain has TRBV27 and TRBJ2-1; TRBD2 agrees at 13 bases. There are 15 residues in the CDR3. V was pared by 6 bases and J by 8 bases, with 7 bases of the junction left unmatched. Germline lookup yields CDR1 MNHEY and CDR2 SMNVEV (reference sequence). CDR3 region: CASSRLAGGIDEQFF. The DNA for the CDR3 is TGTGCCAGCAGCCGACTAGCGGGAGGCATCGATGAGCAGTTCTTC.

This clonotype was seen repeatedly, ten times or more. The CDR3: CSARGQRGGEETQYF. The CDR3 nucleotides read TGCAGTGCTAGAGGACAACGGGGAGGAGAAGAGACCCAGTACTTC. The chain couples TRBV20-1 to TRBJ2-5; tentative D call: TRBD2 (6 bases). CDR1 and CDR2 from the germline V gene are DFQATT and SNEGSKA (reference sequence). The CDR3 is 15 residues long. Trimming pared 1 base from V and 3 bases from J, leaving 15 bases between.

V usage is TRBV19 and J usage is TRBJ2-1; 10 nucleotides agree with TRBD2. V lost 7 bases to trimming and J lost 10 bases; unmatched junction nucleotides: 13. The CDR3 totals 15 residues. Per the germline V gene, CDR1 is LNHDA and CDR2 is SQIVND (reference sequence). The CDR3 spells CASMRSWTSGYEQFF. In nucleotides, the CDR3 is TGTGCCAGTATGCGTTCGTGGACTAGCGGCTACGAGCAGTTCTTC.